A selection of T cell receptor beta chains follows, all from one sample in a study of vaccination effects on CD4 cells after COVID-19. Antigens of these TCRs are unknown. Assay used: immunoSEQ multiplex PCR; TCRdb lists only in-frame clones, some missing. Here the sample spans fewer than 60,000 clones, 75% to 85% being singletons. Sequenced material: CD4+ T cells from PBMCs cultured with HIV peptides, taken before COVID-19 vaccination. All receptors come from a human donor who had a prior SARS-CoV-2 infection. The CDR3 runs from the conserved cysteine through the conserved F or W. The order of the fields is clone size, V gene, D gene, J gene, CDR3 protein, CDR3 DNA. The D gene is left open where the match is weak. Not all rows give a size; the values are once, few, many and, for expanded clones, a class.

size: -
V: TRBV21-1
D: -
J: TRBJ1-1
CDR3: CASSKKPAGKSLNTEAFF
DNA: TGTGCCAGCAGCAAAAAGCCCGCCGGGAAGAGTCTGAACACTGAAGCTTTCTTT

size: -
V: TRBV6-5
D: -
J: TRBJ1-2
CDR3: CASRGLRAWDGYTF
DNA: TGTGCCAGCAGGGGACTCCGGGCATGGGATGGCTACACCTTC

size: -
V: TRBV3-1/TRBV3-2
D: -
J: TRBJ2-3
CDR3: CASSPGRSGTQYF
DNA: TGTGCCAGCAGCCCGGGGAGGTCGGGTACGCAGTATTTT

size: -
V: TRBV24-1
D: -
J: TRBJ1-1
CDR3: CATSDFRGATEAFF
DNA: TGTGCCACCAGTGATTTCCGGGGAGCGACTGAAGCTTTCTTT

size: -
V: TRBV6-2/TRBV6-3
D: -
J: TRBJ1-2
CDR3: CASSRREGYTF
DNA: TGTGCCAGCAGCAGAAGGGAGGGCTACACCTTC

size: few
V: TRBV7-9
D: TRBD2
J: TRBJ2-3
CDR3: CASSILALRTDTQYF
DNA: TGTGCCAGCAGCATACTAGCGCTGCGCACAGATACGCAGTATTTT

size: -
V: TRBV9
D: -
J: TRBJ2-2
CDR3: CASSPTSHTGELFF
DNA: TGTGCCAGCAGCCCGACCTCTCACACCGGGGAGCTGTTTTTT

size: -
V: TRBV18
D: -
J: TRBJ1-1
CDR3: CASLPPILTGNTEAFF
DNA: TGTGCCAGCTTGCCCCCGATTTTGACGGGGAACACTGAAGCTTTCTTT

size: once
V: TRBV7-2
D: -
J: TRBJ2-1
CDR3: CASSLFRQPNYNEQFF
DNA: TGTGCCAGCAGCTTATTCCGGCAGCCGAACTACAATGAGCAGTTCTTC

size: -
V: TRBV5-1
D: -
J: TRBJ1-2
CDR3: CASSLDGARPGGGYTF
DNA: TGCGCCAGCAGCTTGGATGGCGCCAGGCCGGGAGGTGGCTACACCTTC

size: -
V: TRBV6-5
D: TRBD1
J: TRBJ1-2
CDR3: CASRKTGAAYGYTF
DNA: TGTGCCAGCAGAAAAACAGGGGCTGCCTATGGCTACACCTTC

size: -
V: TRBV9
D: -
J: TRBJ2-3
CDR3: CASSGGLDTQYF
DNA: TGTGCCAGCAGCGGGGGATTAGATACGCAGTATTTT

size: -
V: TRBV6-1
D: -
J: TRBJ1-5
CDR3: CASSEEGSGNQPQHF
DNA: TGTGCCAGCAGTGAAGAGGGATCAGGCAATCAGCCCCAGCATTTT

size: -
V: TRBV24-1
D: -
J: TRBJ2-1
CDR3: CATSDLPTGYADEQFF
DNA: TGTGCCACCAGTGATTTGCCTACGGGATACGCGGATGAGCAGTTCTTC

size: few
V: TRBV5-4
D: TRBD2
J: TRBJ2-5
CDR3: CASSLGRGGETQYF
DNA: TGTGCCAGCAGCTTGGGGCGGGGGGGAGAGACCCAGTACTTC

size: -
V: TRBV5-1
D: -
J: TRBJ1-3
CDR3: CASSVDSSGNTIYF
DNA: TGCGCCAGCAGCGTGGACAGCTCTGGAAACACCATATATTTT

size: -
V: TRBV4-1
D: -
J: TRBJ1-5
CDR3: CASSQAPLRQGGQPQHF
DNA: TGCGCCAGCAGCCAAGCCCCTTTAAGGCAGGGAGGCCAGCCCCAGCATTTT

size: -
V: TRBV27
D: -
J: TRBJ2-7
CDR3: CASSLRWLSYEQYF
DNA: TGTGCCAGCAGTTTGCGTTGGCTCTCCTACGAGCAGTACTTC

size: -
V: TRBV6-2/TRBV6-3
D: -
J: TRBJ1-2
CDR3: CASSYATTRGYTF
DNA: TGTGCCAGCAGTTATGCAACAACTCGGGGCTACACCTTC

size: -
V: TRBV7-2
D: -
J: TRBJ1-1
CDR3: CASSLVPGRTEAFF
DNA: TGTGCCAGCAGCTTAGTCCCAGGGAGAACTGAAGCTTTCTTT

size: few
V: TRBV15
D: TRBD1
J: TRBJ1-4
CDR3: CATLPGQGNEKLFF
DNA: TGTGCCACCTTACCGGGACAGGGTAATGAAAAACTGTTTTTT

size: -
V: TRBV2
D: -
J: TRBJ1-1
CDR3: CASSVLTLNTEAFF
DNA: TGTGCCAGCAGCGTCCTGACCCTGAACACTGAAGCTTTCTTT

size: -
V: TRBV7-2
D: TRBD1
J: TRBJ2-5
CDR3: CASSTGTGGGETQYF
DNA: TGTGCCAGCAGCACCGGGACAGGGGGTGGCGAGACCCAGTACTTC

size: -
V: TRBV4-1
D: -
J: TRBJ1-6
CDR3: CASSLEQGRNSPLHF
DNA: TGCGCCAGCAGCCTCGAACAGGGTAGGAATTCACCCCTCCACTTT

size: -
V: TRBV5-8
D: -
J: TRBJ1-2
CDR3: CASSRRYGYTF
DNA: TGTGCCAGCAGTCGCCGCTATGGCTACACCTTC

size: -
V: TRBV5-6
D: -
J: TRBJ2-7
CDR3: CASSFFPGNYEQYF
DNA: TGTGCCAGCAGCTTCTTCCCAGGGAACTACGAGCAGTACTTC

size: -
V: TRBV10-3
D: TRBD1
J: TRBJ2-5
CDR3: CAISELQQGTETQYF
DNA: TGTGCCATCAGTGAACTACAACAGGGGACGGAGACCCAGTACTTC

size: -
V: TRBV4-3
D: -
J: TRBJ1-5
CDR3: CASSQDLYLFSNQPQHF
DNA: TGCGCCAGCAGCCAAGATCTCTATCTGTTTAGCAATCAGCCCCAGCATTTT